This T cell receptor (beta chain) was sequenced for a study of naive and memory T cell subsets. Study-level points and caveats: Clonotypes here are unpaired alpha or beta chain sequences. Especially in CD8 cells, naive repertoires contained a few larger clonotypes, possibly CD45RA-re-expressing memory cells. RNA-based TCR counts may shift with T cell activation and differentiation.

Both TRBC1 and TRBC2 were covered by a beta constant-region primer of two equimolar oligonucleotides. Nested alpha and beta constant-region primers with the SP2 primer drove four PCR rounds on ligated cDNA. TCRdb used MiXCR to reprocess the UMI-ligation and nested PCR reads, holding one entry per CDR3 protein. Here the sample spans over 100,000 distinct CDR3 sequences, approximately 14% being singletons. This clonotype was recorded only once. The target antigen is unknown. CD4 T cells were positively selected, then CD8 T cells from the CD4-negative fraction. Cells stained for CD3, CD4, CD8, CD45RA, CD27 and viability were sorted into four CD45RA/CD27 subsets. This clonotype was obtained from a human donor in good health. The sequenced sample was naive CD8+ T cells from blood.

In DNA, the CDR3 is TGTGCCAGCAGCTTAGGTTATGGTAACCAGCCCCAGCATTTT. This encodes CASSLGYGNQPQHF. V is TRBV13 and J is TRBJ1-5; D gene uncertain. Trimming shortened V by 0 bases and J by 7 bases, and 10 bases separated the two germline ends. The CDR3 has 14 amino acids. Germline V CDR1 and CDR2: PRHDT, FYEKMQ (reference sequence). The full variable domain, with the rest looked up from reference TRBV13 and TRBJ1-5, is AAGVIQSPRHLIKEKRETATLKCYPIPRHDTVYWYQQGPGQDPQFLISFYEKMQSDKGSIPDRFSAQQFSDYHSELNMSSLELGDSALYFCASSLGYGNQPQHFGDGTRLSIL.